The 32 T cell receptor beta chains listed next were all sequenced from one sample in a study of CD8 T cells in Susac syndrome (dated by TCRdb to between 2019 and 2020). Library construction relied on the immunoSEQ multiplex PCR assay. RNA was extracted using the RNeasy kit, and roughly 0.5 to 1 microgram was reverse transcribed with random hexamers. TCRdb passed the public sequencing reads through fastp at Q25 and MiXCR, retaining productive beta sequences. Duplicate CDR3 protein sequences are folded into a single record with the most common DNA and genes. Present in this sample are around 280,000 distinct CDR3 sequences, under 95% of which were seen just once. Roughly 0.059% of the sample is held by the ten biggest clonotypes. Sequencing used CD4+ T cells from PBMCs. The origin of the receptors is a human donor with multiple sclerosis.

The CDR3 sequence is CASSEGAAGNTIYF. The CDR3 DNA follows: TGTGCCAGTAGTGAGGGGGCAGCTGGAAACACCATATATTTT. J is TRBJ1-3 and V is TRBV19, with TRBD1 matching over 7 bases. V lost 5 bases, J lost 2 bases, and 3 bases stayed unmatched. This CDR3 is 14 amino acids long. The germline V gene has CDR1 LNHDA and CDR2 SQIVND (reference sequence).

This chain links TRBV7-2 with TRBJ2-3; D might be TRBD1 or TRBD2, each matching 5 bases. The CDR3 spans 14 residues. Germline V gene sequence: CDR1 SGHTA, CDR2 FQGNSA. Trimming took off 5 bases at V and 6 bases at J, with 15 bases between the two ends. In DNA, the CDR3 is TGTGCCAGCAGCACCGGGGCCCTTGAGGATACGCAGTATTTT. Translated, it gives CASSTGALEDTQYF.

The chain employs TRBV5-1 and TRBJ2-7; 8 bases line up with TRBD1. In germline, CDR1 is SGHRS, CDR2 YFSETQ. The CDR3 loop spans 14 amino acids. J was trimmed by 2 bases and V by 3 bases; bases with no gene match: 4. The CDR3 loop is CASSSGQVAYEQYF. CDR3 bases: TGCGCCAGCAGCTCGGGACAGGTCGCCTACGAGCAGTACTTC.

This chain links TRBV5-1 with TRBJ2-3; no clear D gene. Germline V gene lookup returns CDR1 SGHRS and CDR2 YFSETQ. This CDR3 spans 16 amino acids. Trimming took 0 bases from V and 0 from J, leaving 11 bases between them. CDR3 sequence reads: CASSLGSGLSTDTQYF. The CDR3 DNA reads TGCGCCAGCAGCTTGGGGTCAGGATTAAGCACAGATACGCAGTATTTT.

The chain has TRBV6-5 and TRBJ1-1; D not resolved. The germline CDR1 and CDR2 sequences are MNHEY and SVGAGI. The CDR3 is made up of 13 amino acids. Trimming took 2 bases from V and 3 from J, leaving 7 bases between them. The CDR3 nucleotides are TGTGCCAGCAGTTACGGACGGGACACTGAAGCTTTCTTT. It codes for CASSYGRDTEAFF.

The chain uses TRBV11-3 and TRBJ2-1; the D gene is possibly TRBD1 (5 bases). V was cut by 4 bases and J by 0 bases, with 10 bases left in between. CDR1 SGHNT and CDR2 YENEEA come from the germline V gene. The CDR3 covers 15 residues. CDR3: CASSSAGYSYNEQFF. CDR3 DNA: TGTGCCAGCAGCTCGGCAGGGTACTCCTACAATGAGCAGTTCTTC.

This chain joins TRBV20-1 and TRBJ2-5, with unresolved D. Per the germline V gene, CDR1 is DFQATT and CDR2 is SNEGSKA (reference sequence). CDR3 length equals 10 residues. Trimming took off 6 bases at V and 5 bases at J, with 7 bases between the two ends. The CDR3 bases are TGCAGTGCCAAGAGGGAGACCCAGTACTTC. Protein product: CSAKRETQYF.

The chain uses TRBV6-2 or TRBV6-3 and TRBJ2-7; the D gene is possibly TRBD1 (7 bases). The CDR3 runs to 15 residues. The germline gives CDR1 MNHEY, CDR2 SVGEGT. Trimming shortened V by 6 bases and J by 1 base, and 16 bases separated the two germline ends. CDR3 loop: CASSLQGTWSYEQYF. DNA for the CDR3: TGTGCCAGCAGCTTACAGGGGACTTGGTCCTACGAGCAGTACTTC.

The rearrangement joins TRBV14 to TRBJ2-1, with TRBD2 matching 12 bases. Germline trimming cut 6 bases from V and 5 bases from J; bases unmatched to any gene: 8. CDR1 and CDR2 (germline): SGHDN, FVKESK. The CDR3 consists of 16 residues. DNA of the CDR3: TGTGCCAGCAGTTTCCTAGCGGGAGGGCCTCACAATGAGCAGTTCTTC. Its protein is CASSFLAGGPHNEQFF.

This sequence joins TRBV7-2 and TRBJ2-7, with TRBD2 matching over 12 bases. The V gene's germline CDR1 is SGHTA and CDR2 FQGNSA. V lost 5 bases and J lost 8; bases outside the gene matches: 13. The CDR3 totals 16 residues. Here the CDR3 reads CASSPRLAGDSTKQYF. CDR3 DNA sequence: TGTGCCAGCAGCCCGCGACTAGCGGGGGATTCTACGAAGCAGTACTTC.

This chain links TRBV10-3 with TRBJ1-4, with 7 nucleotides matching TRBD1. With V trimmed by 10 bases and J by 6 bases, 11 bases remained unmatched. This CDR3 comprises 14 residues. CDR1 is ENHRY and CDR2 is SYGVKD in the germline V gene. CDR3 amino acids: CATGQPGGDEKLFF. CDR3 DNA: TGTGCCACGGGACAGCCCGGAGGTGATGAAAAACTGTTTTTT.

The chain uses TRBV7-2 and TRBJ2-1, with D uncertain. The V and J ends lost 3 bases and 8 bases respectively, with 14 bases between them. CDR3 length: 14 amino acids. Per germline, CDR1 SGHTA and CDR2 FQGNSA. CDR3 nucleotides: TGTGCCAGCAGCTTGGCTAGTGGATCCCATGAGCAGTTCTTC. As protein: CASSLASGSHEQFF.

The genes are TRBV6-1 and TRBJ2-3, with D maybe TRBD2 (5 bases). Germline-derived CDR1 and CDR2 are MNHNS and SASEGT. There are 14 residues in the CDR3. V dropped 6 bases and J dropped 3 bases, with 13 bases sitting between them. Here the CDR3 reads CASREASPTDTQYF. Here the CDR3 DNA reads TGTGCCAGCAGGGAGGCCTCACCTACAGATACGCAGTATTTT.

The V gene is TRBV7-2, the J gene TRBJ2-2; the D is unclear. The CDR3 is made up of 14 amino acids. CDR1 and CDR2 (germline): SGHTA, FQGNSA. Trimming removed 1 base from V and 2 bases from J, with 5 bases in between. CDR3 in amino acids: CASSLVGNTGELFF. The CDR3 DNA is TGTGCCAGCAGCTTAGTGGGTAACACCGGGGAGCTGTTTTTT.

This chain joins TRBV18 and TRBJ2-5; TRBD2 agrees at 9 bases. This CDR3 has 16 residues. Looked up from germline, CDR1 is KGHSH and CDR2 is LQKENI. V shed 3 bases and J 2 bases; nucleotides not matched to a gene: 7. In nucleotides, the CDR3 is TGTGCCAGCTCACCTTCCTCTAGCGGGGCGCAAGAGACCCAGTACTTC. It specifies CASSPSSSGAQETQYF.

The V and J genes are TRBV15 and TRBJ1-2, with D possibly TRBD1 on 5 matching bases. The CDR3 runs 12 residues. The germline V gene has CDR1 LNHNV and CDR2 YYDKDF (reference sequence). V shed 6 bases and J shed 4 bases, with 9 bases lying between them. CDR3 residues: CATSWGGYGYTF. For the CDR3, the DNA is TGTGCCACCAGTTGGGGCGGCTATGGCTACACCTTC. Using reference TRBV15 and TRBJ1-2 for the parts outside the CDR3, the full variable domain is DAMVIQNPRYQVTQFGKPVTLSCSQTLNHNVMYWYQQKSSQAPKLLFHYYDKDFNNEADTPDNFQSRRPNTSFCFLDIRSPGLGDTAMYLCATSWGGYGYTFGSGTRLTVV.

This clonotype has only one observation. The chain is built from TRBV12-3 or TRBV12-4 and TRBJ1-2; D remains unclear. Trimming removed 5 bases at V and 8 bases at J, with 18 bases between. CDR3 size: 14 residues. CDR3 sequence (DNA): TGTGCCAGCAGTCTCCAATTGACCGTCGGGGGCTACACCTTC. Its translation: CASSLQLTVGGYTF.

The V gene is TRBV20-1, the J gene TRBJ1-1; D gene uncertain. V was trimmed by 0 bases and J by 1 base, leaving 9 bases between them. Germline loops: CDR1 DFQATT, CDR2 SNEGSKA (reference sequence). CDR3 length: 14 residues. The DNA of the CDR3 is TGCAGTGCTAGAGATACATGGCCGAACACTGAAGCTTTCTTT. Translation: CSARDTWPNTEAFF.

V and J are TRBV12-3 or TRBV12-4 and TRBJ2-2, with D hard to call. The CDR3 sequence is 17 residues long. V was cut by 2 bases and J by 3 bases, with 16 bases left in between. The CDR3 region has the DNA TGTGCCAGCAGTTTAAACCCGGGTGGCCGGGACACCGGGGAGCTGTTTTTT. Translating it yields CASSLNPGGRDTGELFF.

V gene TRBV10-3 combines with J gene TRBJ1-2; D is unresolved. The CDR3 length is 17 residues. Germline V gene data show CDR1 as ENHRY and CDR2 as SYGVKD. V dropped 6 bases and J dropped 0 bases, with 20 bases sitting between them. DNA of the CDR3: TGTGCCATCAGGGCTGGCCTTAGTCCCACCGCTAACTATGGCTACACCTTC. Translating it yields CAIRAGLSPTANYGYTF.

The rearrangement uses TRBV5-1 and TRBJ2-7; TRBD1 might be the D (5 bases). Trimming left V 0 bases short and J 2 bases short, with 12 bases between. Germline V gene sequence: CDR1 SGHRS, CDR2 YFSETQ. CDR3 length equals 15 residues. The CDR3 here is CASSLGARDTYEQYF. DNA of the CDR3: TGCGCCAGCAGCTTGGGTGCCAGGGATACCTACGAGCAGTACTTC.

In this sample, this clonotype turned up once. The V call is TRBV6-1, the J call TRBJ2-3; 7 nucleotides line up with TRBD2. This CDR3 is built from 15 residues. Trimming took 1 base from V and 1 from J; bases not matched to a gene: 2. Germline assignment: CDR1 MNHNS and CDR2 SASEGT. DNA for the CDR3: TGTGCCAGCAGTGAAGGGGAGGGCCGCACAGATACGCAGTATTTT. It yields the protein CASSEGEGRTDTQYF.

The rearrangement uses TRBV15 and TRBJ2-6; the D call may be TRBD1 or TRBD2 (6 bases each). Trimming stripped 0 bases from V and 4 bases from J, with 10 bases between. The germline CDR1 and CDR2 sequences are LNHNV and YYDKDF (reference sequence). CDR3 length: 16 residues. CDR3 nucleotide sequence: TGTGCCACCAGCAGAGAAGGGGGGAGGGGGGCCAACGTCCTGACTTTC. Protein: CATSREGGRGANVLTF.

The CDR3 reads CASSIQGAGYTF. CDR3 in DNA: TGTGCCAGTAGTATACAGGGGGCTGGCTACACCTTC. The chain combines TRBV19 with TRBJ1-2, with 8 bases lining up with TRBD1. Germline CDR1 is LNHDA and CDR2 is SQIVND (reference sequence). Trimming took 2 bases from V and 7 from J; bases not matched to a gene: 0. This CDR3 is 12 amino acids long.

The genes are TRBV28 and TRBJ1-4; tentative D call: TRBD1 (5 bases). V gave up 10 bases and J gave up 8 bases, with 11 bases separating them. The germline gives CDR1 MDHEN, CDR2 SYDVKM. The CDR3 has 11 amino acids. The CDR3 here is CATNGGEKLFF. The CDR3 DNA is TGTGCCACCAACGGGGGGGAAAAACTGTTTTTT.

This clonotype has a handful of counts. The chain uses TRBV30 and TRBJ1-1; D unresolved. Germline-derived CDR1 and CDR2 are GTSNPN and SVGIG (reference sequence). The CDR3 covers 13 residues. V lost 4 bases and J 1 base, leaving 10 bases between the germline ends. Here the CDR3 DNA reads TGTGCCTGGACCGATGGGTGGAACACTGAAGCTTTCTTT. It encodes CAWTDGWNTEAFF.

The J gene is TRBJ1-1, the V gene TRBV7-2; D perhaps matches TRBD1 (5 bases). The CDR3 consists of 17 residues. CDR1 is SGHTA and CDR2 is FQGNSA in the germline V gene. Trimming left V 4 bases short and J 4 bases short, with 22 bases between. The CDR3 bases are TGTGCCAGCAGCTCGGGCGCGGGGGTCATGGTCGGCACTGAAGCTTTCTTT. This codes for CASSSGAGVMVGTEAFF.

This rearrangement joins TRBV5-8 to TRBJ2-7; no clear D gene. The CDR3 totals 13 residues. V was cut by 2 bases and J by 3 bases, with 9 bases left in between. Looked up from germline, CDR1 is SGHTS and CDR2 is YDEGEE. In DNA, the CDR3 is TGTGCCAGCAGCTTAGGGCCTCGCTACGAGCAGTACTTC. This translates into CASSLGPRYEQYF.

This sequence joins TRBV19 and TRBJ1-1, with D possibly TRBD1 on 6 matching bases. There are 14 residues in the CDR3. Germline V CDR1 and CDR2: LNHDA, SQIVND (reference sequence). Trimming left V 1 base short and J 4 bases short, with 10 bases between. CDR3 nucleotide sequence: TGTGCCAGTAGTATAGCAGGGGCTCTCACTGAAGCTTTCTTT. Protein: CASSIAGALTEAFF.

The chain employs TRBV4-3 and TRBJ1-5; TRBD1 aligns across 7 bases. The CDR3 extends over 15 amino acids. Trimming removed 1 base from V and 4 bases from J; junction bases left unmatched: 4. Germline-derived CDR1 and CDR2 are LGHNA and YSLEER. CDR3 protein: CASSQGQGTNQPQHF. The CDR3, as DNA: TGCGCCAGCAGCCAAGGACAGGGCACGAATCAGCCCCAGCATTTT.

V gene TRBV18 combines with J gene TRBJ1-2; D may be TRBD1 (5 bases). From germline, CDR1 is KGHSH and CDR2 LQKENI. The CDR3 totals 18 residues. V lost 3 bases and J 4 bases, leaving 24 bases between the germline ends. The DNA of the CDR3 is TGTGCCAGCTCACCCTCCGTGCCGGACACAACTTCTAGCTATGGCTACACCTTC. It encodes CASSPSVPDTTSSYGYTF.

J is TRBJ2-7 and V is TRBV7-9; TRBD2 matches at 8 bases. Germline V gives CDR1 SEHNR, CDR2 FQNEAQ (reference sequence). The J segment lost 0 bases and the V segment lost 5 bases, leaving 9 bases of the junction unmatched. This CDR3 spans 16 amino acids. The CDR3 loop reads CASSPGGGILSYEQYF. The DNA for the CDR3 is TGTGCCAGCAGCCCCGGGGGGGGAATTCTCTCCTACGAGCAGTACTTC.